The rows below give T cell receptor beta chains drawn from one sample of a study of T-cell reconstitution after alpha-beta-depleted transplantation in children. MiXCR, run by TCRdb on the PCR reads, gives a single entry per CDR3 protein. The sample holds about 870,000 distinct CDR3 sequences, approximately 15% seen once. This specimen consisted of PBMCs, mostly from graft donor cells, obtained 360 days after TCRalphabeta/CD19-depleted stem cell transplant. All receptors come from a male patient under 18 who had a stem cell transplant for acute lymphoblastic leukemia, so the T cells may come from the graft donor. Both conserved end residues are part of each CDR3. Each record gives: J gene, V gene, D gene, clone size, CDR3 protein, CDR3 DNA. A D gene is named only where the DNA matches it firmly. Clone sizes are given selectively: once, few, many, or a class where the clone is expanded.

j_gene: TRBJ1-1; v_gene: TRBV12-3/TRBV12-4; d_gene: -; abundance: many; CDR3aa: CASSLVGDTEAFF; CDR3nt: TGTGCCAGCAGTTTGGTGGGGGACACTGAAGCTTTCTTT
j_gene: TRBJ1-6; v_gene: TRBV12-3/TRBV12-4; d_gene: -; abundance: -; CDR3aa: CASREAAAYNSPLHF; CDR3nt: TGTGCCAGCAGAGAGGCGGCCGCCTATAATTCACCCCTCCACTTT
j_gene: TRBJ2-1; v_gene: TRBV5-1; d_gene: TRBD1; abundance: few; CDR3aa: CASSLGQGPSNEQFF; CDR3nt: TGCGCCAGCAGCTTGGGACAGGGCCCATCGAATGAGCAGTTCTTC
j_gene: TRBJ2-1; v_gene: TRBV20-1; d_gene: -; abundance: -; CDR3aa: CSARTSKVYNEQFF; CDR3nt: TGCAGTGCTAGGACAAGTAAAGTCTACAATGAGCAGTTCTTC
j_gene: TRBJ2-1; v_gene: TRBV12-3/TRBV12-4; d_gene: -; abundance: -; CDR3aa: CASSSNPGRLIEQFF; CDR3nt: TGTGCCAGCAGTTCTAATCCGGGGAGGTTAATTGAGCAGTTCTTC
j_gene: TRBJ1-2; v_gene: TRBV2; d_gene: -; abundance: -; CDR3aa: CASSAQGKGYGYTF; CDR3nt: TGTGCCAGCAGTGCACAGGGTAAGGGCTATGGCTACACCTTC
j_gene: TRBJ2-7; v_gene: TRBV3-1; d_gene: -; abundance: -; CDR3aa: CASSQQNTYYEQYF; CDR3nt: TGTGCCAGCAGCCAACAGAACACCTACTACGAGCAGTACTTC
j_gene: TRBJ2-5; v_gene: TRBV7-3; d_gene: -; abundance: few; CDR3aa: CASRPQGSETQYF; CDR3nt: TGTGCCAGCCGACCGCAGGGATCAGAGACCCAGTACTTC
j_gene: TRBJ2-1; v_gene: TRBV5-6; d_gene: -; abundance: many; CDR3aa: CASSLSPDTYNEQFF; CDR3nt: TGTGCCAGCAGCTTGTCCCCGGACACCTACAATGAGCAGTTCTTC
j_gene: TRBJ2-3; v_gene: TRBV7-2; d_gene: -; abundance: -; CDR3aa: CASSDQTGSTDTQYF; CDR3nt: TGTGCCAGCAGCGACCAGACGGGGAGCACAGATACGCAGTATTTT
j_gene: TRBJ2-1; v_gene: TRBV12-3/TRBV12-4; d_gene: TRBD2; abundance: -; CDR3aa: CASSLVAGTTRSYNEQFF; CDR3nt: TGTGCCAGCAGTTTAGTTGCTGGGACTACCCGCTCCTACAATGAGCAGTTCTTC
j_gene: TRBJ1-5; v_gene: TRBV7-9; d_gene: -; abundance: -; CDR3aa: CASSPLQGGERPQHF; CDR3nt: TGTGCCAGCAGCCCCCTTCAGGGTGGGGAACGGCCCCAGCATTTT
j_gene: TRBJ2-7; v_gene: TRBV4-1; d_gene: TRBD2; abundance: few; CDR3aa: CASSHKALAATYEQYF; CDR3nt: TGCGCCAGCAGCCATAAAGCACTAGCGGCGACCTACGAGCAGTACTTC
j_gene: TRBJ2-7; v_gene: TRBV20-1; d_gene: -; abundance: few; CDR3aa: CSAPPGRLEGVTYEQYF; CDR3nt: TGCAGTGCCCCACCGGGAAGGTTGGAAGGGGTGACCTACGAGCAGTACTTC
j_gene: TRBJ1-5; v_gene: TRBV7-8; d_gene: TRBD1; abundance: few; CDR3aa: CASSSFPTGGLQPQHF; CDR3nt: TGTGCCAGCAGCTCCTTCCCGACAGGGGGACTTCAGCCCCAGCATTTT